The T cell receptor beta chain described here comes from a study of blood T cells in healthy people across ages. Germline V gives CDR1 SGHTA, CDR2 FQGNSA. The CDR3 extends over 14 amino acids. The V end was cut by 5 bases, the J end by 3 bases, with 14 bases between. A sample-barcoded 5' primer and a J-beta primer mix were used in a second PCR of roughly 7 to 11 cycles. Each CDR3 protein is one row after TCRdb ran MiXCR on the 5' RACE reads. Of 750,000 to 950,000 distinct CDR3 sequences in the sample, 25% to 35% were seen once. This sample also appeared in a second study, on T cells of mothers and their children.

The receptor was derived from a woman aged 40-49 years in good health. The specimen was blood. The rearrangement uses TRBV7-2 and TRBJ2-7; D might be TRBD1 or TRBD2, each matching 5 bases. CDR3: CASSQFGADYEQYF. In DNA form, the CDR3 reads TGTGCCAGCAGCCAGTTCGGGGCAGACTACGAGCAGTACTTC.